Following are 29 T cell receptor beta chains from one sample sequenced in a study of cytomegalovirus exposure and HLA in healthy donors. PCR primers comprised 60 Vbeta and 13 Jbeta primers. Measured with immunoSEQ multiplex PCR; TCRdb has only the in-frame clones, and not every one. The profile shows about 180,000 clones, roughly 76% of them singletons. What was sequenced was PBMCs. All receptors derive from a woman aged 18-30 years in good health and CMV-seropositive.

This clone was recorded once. CDR3 residues: CASSFVEGAGYTF. The CDR3, as DNA: TGTGCCAGCAGTTTCGTGGAGGGTGCAGGCTACACCTTC. The chain is built from TRBV28 and TRBJ1-2, with unresolved D. The CDR3 is 13 residues long. V lost 3 bases and J 8 bases, leaving 13 bases between the germline ends. Per the germline V gene, CDR1 is MDHEN and CDR2 is SYDVKM.

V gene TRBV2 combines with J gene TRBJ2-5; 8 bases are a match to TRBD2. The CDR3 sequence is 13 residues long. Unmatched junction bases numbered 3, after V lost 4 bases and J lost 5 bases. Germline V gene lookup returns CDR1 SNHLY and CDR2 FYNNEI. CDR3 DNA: TGTGCCAGCAGTGTGCGGGAGGCGGAGACCCAGTACTTC. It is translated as CASSVREAETQYF.

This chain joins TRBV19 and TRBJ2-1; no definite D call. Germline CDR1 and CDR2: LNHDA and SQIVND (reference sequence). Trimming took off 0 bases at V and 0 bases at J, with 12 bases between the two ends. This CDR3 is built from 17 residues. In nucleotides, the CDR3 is TGTGCCAGTAGTATAGATCTTGGAGTTTTCTCCTACAATGAGCAGTTCTTC. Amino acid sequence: CASSIDLGVFSYNEQFF.

CDR3 region: CASRTDSVNEKLFF. The DNA of the CDR3 is TGTGCCAGTAGAACGGACAGCGTTAATGAAAAACTGTTTTTT. The V gene is TRBV6-5, the J gene TRBJ1-4, with D maybe TRBD1 (6 bases). The CDR3 sequence is 14 residues long. Germline-derived CDR1 and CDR2 are MNHEY and SVGAGI. V lost 9 bases and J lost 4, with 15 bases in between.

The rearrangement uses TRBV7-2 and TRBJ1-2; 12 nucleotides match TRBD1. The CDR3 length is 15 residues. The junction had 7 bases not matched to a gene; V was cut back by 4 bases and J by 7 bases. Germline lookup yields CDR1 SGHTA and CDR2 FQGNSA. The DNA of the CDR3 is TGTGCCAGCAGCTATTCGGGACAGGGGGCAGGTGGCTACACCTTC. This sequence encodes CASSYSGQGAGGYTF.

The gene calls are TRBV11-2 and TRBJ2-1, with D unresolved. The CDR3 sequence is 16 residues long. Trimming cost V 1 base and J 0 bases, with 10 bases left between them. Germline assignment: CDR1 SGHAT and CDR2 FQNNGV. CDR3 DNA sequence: TGTGCCAGCAGCTTAGTAGCCGTTAGCTCCTACAATGAGCAGTTCTTC. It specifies CASSLVAVSSYNEQFF.

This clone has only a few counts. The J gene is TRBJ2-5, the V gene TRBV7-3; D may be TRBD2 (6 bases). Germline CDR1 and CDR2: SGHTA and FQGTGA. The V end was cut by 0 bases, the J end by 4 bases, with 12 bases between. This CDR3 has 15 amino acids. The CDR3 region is CASSLTGGAVETQYF. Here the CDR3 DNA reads TGTGCCAGCAGCTTAACAGGAGGGGCAGTAGAGACCCAGTACTTC.

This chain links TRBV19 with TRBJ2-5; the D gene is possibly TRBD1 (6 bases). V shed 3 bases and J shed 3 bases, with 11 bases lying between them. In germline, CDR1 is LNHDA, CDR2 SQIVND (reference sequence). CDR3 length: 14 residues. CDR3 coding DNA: TGTGCCAGTAGTATTATAGGGGGTGAAGAGACCCAGTACTTC. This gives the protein CASSIIGGEETQYF.

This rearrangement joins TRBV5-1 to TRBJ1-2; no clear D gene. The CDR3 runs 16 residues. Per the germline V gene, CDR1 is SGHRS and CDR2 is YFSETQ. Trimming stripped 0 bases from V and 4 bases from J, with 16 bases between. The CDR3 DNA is TGCGCCAGCAGCTTGGTATCAGGTCTCGCCTCCTATGGCTACACCTTC. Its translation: CASSLVSGLASYGYTF.

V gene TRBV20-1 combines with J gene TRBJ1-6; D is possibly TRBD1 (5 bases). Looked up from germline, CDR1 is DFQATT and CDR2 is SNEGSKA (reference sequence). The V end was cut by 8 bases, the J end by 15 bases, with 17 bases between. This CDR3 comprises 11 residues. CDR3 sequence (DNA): TGCAGTTACGCTGGTGGCAGGGTCCTCCACTTT. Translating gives CSYAGGRVLHF.

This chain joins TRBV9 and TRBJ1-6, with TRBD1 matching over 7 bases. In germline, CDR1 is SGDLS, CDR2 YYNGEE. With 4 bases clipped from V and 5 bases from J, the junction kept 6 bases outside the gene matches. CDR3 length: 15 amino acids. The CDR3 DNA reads TGTGCCAGCAGCTTCGGGACAGCTGATAATTCACCCCTCCACTTT. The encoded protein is CASSFGTADNSPLHF. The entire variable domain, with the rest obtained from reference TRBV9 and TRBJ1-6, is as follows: DSGVTQTPKHLITATGQRVTLRCSPRSGDLSVYWYQQSLDQGLQFLIQYYNGEERAKGNILERFSAQQFPDLHSELNLSSLELGDSALYFCASSFGTADNSPLHFGNGTRLTVT.

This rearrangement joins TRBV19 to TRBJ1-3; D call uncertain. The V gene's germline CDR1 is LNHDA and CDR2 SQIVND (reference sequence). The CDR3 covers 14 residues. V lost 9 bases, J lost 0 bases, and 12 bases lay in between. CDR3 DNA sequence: TGTGCCAGCCGGCGGCAGAACTCTGGAAACACCATATATTTT. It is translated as CASRRQNSGNTIYF. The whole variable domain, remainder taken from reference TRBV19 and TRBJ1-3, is DGGITQSPKYLFRKEGQNVTLSCEQNLNHDAMYWYRQDPGQGLRLIYYSQIVNDFQKGDIAEGYSVSREKKESFPLTVTSAQKNPTAFYLCASRRQNSGNTIYFGEGSWLTVV.

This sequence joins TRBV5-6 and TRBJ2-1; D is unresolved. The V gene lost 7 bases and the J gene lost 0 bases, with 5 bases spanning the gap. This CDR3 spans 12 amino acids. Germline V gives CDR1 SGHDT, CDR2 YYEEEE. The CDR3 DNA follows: TGTGCCAGCGGCGGCTCCTACAATGAGCAGTTCTTC. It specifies CASGGSYNEQFF. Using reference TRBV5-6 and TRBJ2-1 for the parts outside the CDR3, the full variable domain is DAGVTQSPTHLIKTRGQQVTLRCSPKSGHDTVSWYQQALGQGPQFIFQYYEEEERQRGNFPDRFSGHQFPNYSSELNVNALLLGDSALYLCASGGSYNEQFFGPGTRLTVL.

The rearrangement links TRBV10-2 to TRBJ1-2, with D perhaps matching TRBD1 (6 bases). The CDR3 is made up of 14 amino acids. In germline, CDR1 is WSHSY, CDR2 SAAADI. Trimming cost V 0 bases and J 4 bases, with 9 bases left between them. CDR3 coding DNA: TGCGCCAGCAGTGAGTCGCTAGGGGGCTATGGCTACACCTTC. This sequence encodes CASSESLGGYGYTF.

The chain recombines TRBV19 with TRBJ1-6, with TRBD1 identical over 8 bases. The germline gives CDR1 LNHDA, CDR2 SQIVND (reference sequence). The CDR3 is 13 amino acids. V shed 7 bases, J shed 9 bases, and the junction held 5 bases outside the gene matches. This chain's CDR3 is CASIDRGLSPLHF. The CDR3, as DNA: TGTGCCAGTATAGACAGGGGACTTTCACCCCTCCACTTT.

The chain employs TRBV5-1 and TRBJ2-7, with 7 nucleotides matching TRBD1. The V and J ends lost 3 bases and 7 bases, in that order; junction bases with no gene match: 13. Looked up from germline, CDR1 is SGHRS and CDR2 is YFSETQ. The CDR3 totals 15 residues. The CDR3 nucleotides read TGCGCCAGCAGCTCGATACAGGGGACGGTGGGGGAGCAGTACTTC. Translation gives CASSSIQGTVGEQYF.

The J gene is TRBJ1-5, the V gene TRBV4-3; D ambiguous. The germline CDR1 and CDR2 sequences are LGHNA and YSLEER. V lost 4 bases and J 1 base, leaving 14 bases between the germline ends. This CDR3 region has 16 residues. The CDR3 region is CASSLTRLVSNQPQHF. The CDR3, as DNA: TGCGCCAGCAGCCTAACCCGGTTGGTGAGCAATCAGCCCCAGCATTTT.

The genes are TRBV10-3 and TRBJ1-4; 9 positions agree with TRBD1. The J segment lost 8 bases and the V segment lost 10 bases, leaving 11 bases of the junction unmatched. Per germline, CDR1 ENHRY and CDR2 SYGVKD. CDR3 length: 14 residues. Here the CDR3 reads CATMETGQGEKLFF. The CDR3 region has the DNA TGTGCCACCATGGAAACGGGACAGGGAGAAAAACTGTTTTTT.

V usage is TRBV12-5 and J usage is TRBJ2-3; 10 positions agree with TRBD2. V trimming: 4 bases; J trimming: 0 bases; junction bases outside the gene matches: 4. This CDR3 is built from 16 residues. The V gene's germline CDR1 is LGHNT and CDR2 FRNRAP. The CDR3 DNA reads TGTGCTAGTGGTTCTCCTAGCGGGGGAAGCACAGATACGCAGTATTTT. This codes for CASGSPSGGSTDTQYF.

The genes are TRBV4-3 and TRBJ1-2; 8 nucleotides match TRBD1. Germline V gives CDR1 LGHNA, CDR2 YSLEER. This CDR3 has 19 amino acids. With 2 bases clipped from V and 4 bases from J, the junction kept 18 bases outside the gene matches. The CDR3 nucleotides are TGCGCCAGCAGCCAATTAGGACTAACGGCGGACAGGGAATTCTATGGCTACACCTTC. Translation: CASSQLGLTADREFYGYTF.

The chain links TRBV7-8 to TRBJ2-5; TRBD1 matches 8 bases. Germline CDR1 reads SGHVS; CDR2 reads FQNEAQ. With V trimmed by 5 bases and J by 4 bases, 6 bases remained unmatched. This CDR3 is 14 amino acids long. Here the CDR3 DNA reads TGTGCCAGCAGCGTCTACGACAGGGGAGAGACCCAGTACTTC. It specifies CASSVYDRGETQYF.

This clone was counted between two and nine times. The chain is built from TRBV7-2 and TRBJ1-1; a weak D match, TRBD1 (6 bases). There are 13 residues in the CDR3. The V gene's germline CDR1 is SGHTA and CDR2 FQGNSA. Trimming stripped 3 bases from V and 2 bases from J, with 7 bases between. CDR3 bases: TGTGCCAGCAGCTTCAGGGGAAACACTGAAGCTTTCTTT. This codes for CASSFRGNTEAFF.

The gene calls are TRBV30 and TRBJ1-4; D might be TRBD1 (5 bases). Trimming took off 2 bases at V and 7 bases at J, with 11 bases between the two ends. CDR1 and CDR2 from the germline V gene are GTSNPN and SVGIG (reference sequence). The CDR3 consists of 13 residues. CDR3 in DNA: TGTGCCTGGAGTTGGCAGGGAGGTGAAAAACTGTTTTTT. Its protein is CAWSWQGGEKLFF.

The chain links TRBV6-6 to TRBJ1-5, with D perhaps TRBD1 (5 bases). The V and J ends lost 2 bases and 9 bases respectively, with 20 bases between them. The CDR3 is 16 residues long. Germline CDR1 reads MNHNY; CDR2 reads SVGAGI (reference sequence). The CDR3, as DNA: TGTGCCAGCAGTTACGGTGCGGTGCAGGGTCCTAGGCCCCAGCATTTT. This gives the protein CASSYGAVQGPRPQHF.

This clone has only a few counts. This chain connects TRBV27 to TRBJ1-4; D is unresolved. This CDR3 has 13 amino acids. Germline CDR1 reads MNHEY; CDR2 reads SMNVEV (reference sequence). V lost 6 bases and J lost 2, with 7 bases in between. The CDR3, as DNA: TGTGCCAGCAGGAAGCCGACTAATGAAAAACTGTTTTTT. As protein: CASRKPTNEKLFF.

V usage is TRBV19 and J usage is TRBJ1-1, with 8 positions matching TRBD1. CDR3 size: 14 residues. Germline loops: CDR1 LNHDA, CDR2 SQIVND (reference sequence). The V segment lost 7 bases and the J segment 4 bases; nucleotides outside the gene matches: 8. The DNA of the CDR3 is TGTGCCAGTACAGTTGAGACAGGGGCCACTGAAGCTTTCTTT. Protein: CASTVETGATEAFF. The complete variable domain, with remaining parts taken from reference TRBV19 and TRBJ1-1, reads DGGITQSPKYLFRKEGQNVTLSCEQNLNHDAMYWYRQDPGQGLRLIYYSQIVNDFQKGDIAEGYSVSREKKESFPLTVTSAQKNPTAFYLCASTVETGATEAFFGQGTRLTVV.

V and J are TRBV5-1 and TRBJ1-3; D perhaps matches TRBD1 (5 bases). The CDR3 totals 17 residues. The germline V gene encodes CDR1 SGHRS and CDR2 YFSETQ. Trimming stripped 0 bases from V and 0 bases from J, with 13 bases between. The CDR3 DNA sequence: TGCGCCAGCAGCTTGGCCTCTGGGGCCAGCTCTGGAAACACCATATATTTT. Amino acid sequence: CASSLASGASSGNTIYF. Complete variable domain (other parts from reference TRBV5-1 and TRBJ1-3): KAGVTQTPRYLIKTRGQQVTLSCSPISGHRSVSWYQQTPGQGLQFLFEYFSETQRNKGNFPGRFSGRQFSNSRSEMNVSTLELGDSALYLCASSLASGASSGNTIYFGEGSWLTVV.

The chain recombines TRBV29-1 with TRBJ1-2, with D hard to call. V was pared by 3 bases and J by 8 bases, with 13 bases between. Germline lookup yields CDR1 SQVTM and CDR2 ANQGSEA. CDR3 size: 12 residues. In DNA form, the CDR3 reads TGCAGCGTTGACCGGGGTTCAGGCGGCTACACCTTC. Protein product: CSVDRGSGGYTF. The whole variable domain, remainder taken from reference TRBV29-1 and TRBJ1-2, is SAVISQKPSRDICQRGTSLTIQCQVDSQVTMMFWYRQQPGQSLTLIATANQGSEATYESGFVIDKFPISRPNLTFSTLTVSNMSPEDSSIYLCSVDRGSGGYTFGSGTRLTVV.

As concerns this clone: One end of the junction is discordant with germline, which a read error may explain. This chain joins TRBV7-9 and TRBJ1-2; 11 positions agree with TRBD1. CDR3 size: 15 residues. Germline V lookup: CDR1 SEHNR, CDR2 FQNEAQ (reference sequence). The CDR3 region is CSSSLVLDRGHGYTF. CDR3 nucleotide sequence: TGTTCCAGCAGCTTAGTCTTGGACAGGGGGCATGGCTACACCTTC.